The source of this T cell receptor (beta chain) is a study of cytomegalovirus exposure and HLA in healthy donors. Study as a whole: A previous analysis identified approximately 120 million unique TCR beta sequences derived from 180 million or so T cells.

In the PCR, 60 Vbeta and 13 Jbeta primers were used. Only in-frame clones appear in the TCRdb table, and some are missing; sequencing was by immunoSEQ multiplex PCR. The table has about 180,000 clones, over 70% seen once. CDR3 length equals 17 residues. V gave up 5 bases and J gave up 0 bases; unmatched junction bases: 10. The V gene's germline CDR1 is LNHDA and CDR2 SQIVND (reference sequence). The TCR sequence derives from a woman aged 45-65 years in good health and CMV-seronegative. The chain recombines TRBV19 with TRBJ1-1, with 9 nucleotides matching TRBD1. Sample: PBMCs. Here the CDR3 reads CASSPPPGQGMNTEAFF. CDR3 bases: TGTGCCAGTAGTCCTCCGCCGGGACAGGGCATGAACACTGAAGCTTTCTTT.